This is a list of T cell receptor beta chains from one sample in a study of shared clonotypes between healthy human individuals. Libraries were prepared by immunoSEQ multiplex PCR; TCRdb keeps only in-frame clonotypes and omits some of them. The data show millions of clones, roughly 92% seen once. Sequenced: naive CD4+ T cells sorted from blood. Source of these receptors: a man aged 18 to 30 in good health. CDR3s include the opening cysteine and the closing phenylalanine or tryptophan. The D gene is left open where the match is weak. A row's size may be missing; if present it is once, few, many or a size class.

v_gene: TRBV10-3; d_gene: .; j_gene: TRBJ2-3; abundance: .; CDR3aa: CAISESGTPDTQYF; CDR3nt: TGTGCCATCAGTGAGTCGGGCACCCCAGATACGCAGTATTTT
v_gene: TRBV4-3; d_gene: TRBD1; j_gene: TRBJ1-1; abundance: .; CDR3aa: CASSQERGRPNTEAFF; CDR3nt: TGCGCCAGCAGCCAAGAAAGGGGGCGGCCCAACACTGAAGCTTTCTTT
v_gene: TRBV7-9; d_gene: TRBD1; j_gene: TRBJ2-1; abundance: once; CDR3aa: CASSLAGTGANNEQFF; CDR3nt: TGTGCCAGCAGCCTAGCCGGGACAGGGGCTAACAATGAGCAGTTCTTC
v_gene: TRBV7-9; d_gene: .; j_gene: TRBJ1-1; abundance: .; CDR3aa: CASYRVGNTEAFF; CDR3nt: TGTGCCAGTTACAGGGTTGGGAACACTGAAGCTTTCTTT
v_gene: TRBV18; d_gene: TRBD1; j_gene: TRBJ1-3; abundance: .; CDR3aa: CASSGQATFGGNTIYF; CDR3nt: TGTGCCAGCTCGGGACAGGCTACCTTTGGGGGAAACACCATATATTTT
v_gene: TRBV5-6; d_gene: .; j_gene: TRBJ1-2; abundance: .; CDR3aa: CASSLQQNYGYTF; CDR3nt: TGTGCCAGCAGCTTACAACAAAACTATGGCTACACCTTC
v_gene: TRBV6-4; d_gene: TRBD2; j_gene: TRBJ2-3; abundance: .; CDR3aa: CASSGSGGSTDTQYF; CDR3nt: TGTGCCAGCAGTGGGTCGGGGGGAAGCACAGATACGCAGTATTTT
v_gene: TRBV4-1; d_gene: .; j_gene: TRBJ2-5; abundance: once; CDR3aa: CASSQGSSDLGETQYF; CDR3nt: TGCGCCAGCAGCCAAGGGAGTAGCGATCTTGGAGAGACCCAGTACTTC
v_gene: TRBV19; d_gene: .; j_gene: TRBJ2-4; abundance: .; CDR3aa: CASNHRQDSGKNIQYF; CDR3nt: TGTGCCAGTAACCACCGACAGGACAGTGGGAAAAACATTCAGTACTTC
v_gene: TRBV28; d_gene: TRBD2; j_gene: TRBJ2-7; abundance: .; CDR3aa: CASSLSGGPTYEQYF; CDR3nt: TGTGCCAGCAGCCTTAGCGGGGGGCCGACCTACGAGCAGTACTTC
v_gene: TRBV9; d_gene: .; j_gene: TRBJ2-2; abundance: .; CDR3aa: CASSVTTTGELFF; CDR3nt: TGTGCCAGCAGCGTCACCACGACCGGGGAGCTGTTTTTT
v_gene: TRBV27; d_gene: .; j_gene: TRBJ1-5; abundance: .; CDR3aa: CASSSMGLGANQPQHF; CDR3nt: TGTGCCAGCAGTTCAATGGGACTTGGGGCCAATCAGCCCCAGCATTTT
v_gene: TRBV9; d_gene: TRBD1; j_gene: TRBJ2-7; abundance: once; CDR3aa: CASSRGGQGMGEQYF; CDR3nt: TGTGCCAGCAGCCGAGGGGGACAGGGAATGGGCGAGCAGTACTTC
v_gene: TRBV6-5; d_gene: .; j_gene: TRBJ2-7; abundance: .; CDR3aa: CASSYSRGPPYEQYF; CDR3nt: TGTGCCAGCAGTTACTCGCGCGGGCCCCCCTACGAGCAGTACTTC
v_gene: TRBV5-6; d_gene: .; j_gene: TRBJ1-6; abundance: .; CDR3aa: CASSLRTGRVNSPLHF; CDR3nt: TGTGCCAGCAGCTTGCGCACAGGGCGGGTTAATTCACCCCTCCACTTT
v_gene: TRBV6-1; d_gene: .; j_gene: TRBJ1-2; abundance: .; CDR3aa: CASTPTGSNYGYTF; CDR3nt: TGTGCCAGCACTCCGACAGGCTCTAACTATGGCTACACCTTC
v_gene: TRBV6-1; d_gene: TRBD1; j_gene: TRBJ1-6; abundance: .; CDR3aa: CASIPGQGLSSPLHF; CDR3nt: TGTGCCAGCATTCCGGGACAGGGCCTAAGTTCACCCCTCCACTTT
v_gene: TRBV11-2; d_gene: .; j_gene: TRBJ2-1; abundance: .; CDR3aa: CASSLDRYNEQFF; CDR3nt: TGTGCCAGCAGTCTGGACAGATACAATGAGCAGTTCTTC
v_gene: TRBV6-6; d_gene: TRBD1; j_gene: TRBJ1-5; abundance: .; CDR3aa: CASSYSGARGNQPQHF; CDR3nt: TGTGCCAGCAGTTACTCAGGTGCCAGGGGGAATCAGCCCCAGCATTTT
v_gene: TRBV6-5; d_gene: TRBD1; j_gene: TRBJ1-2; abundance: .; CDR3aa: CASKLQGAWGYTF; CDR3nt: TGTGCCAGCAAGCTACAGGGGGCATGGGGCTACACCTTC
v_gene: TRBV6-6; d_gene: .; j_gene: TRBJ1-6; abundance: .; CDR3aa: CASSYSENNSPLHF; CDR3nt: TGTGCCAGCAGTTACTCAGAAAATAATTCACCCCTCCACTTT
v_gene: TRBV18; d_gene: .; j_gene: TRBJ2-2; abundance: .; CDR3aa: CASSPQGNTGELFF; CDR3nt: TGTGCCAGCTCACCACAGGGGAACACCGGGGAGCTGTTTTTT
v_gene: TRBV5-4; d_gene: .; j_gene: TRBJ2-7; abundance: .; CDR3aa: CASSPDTSYEQYF; CDR3nt: TGTGCCAGCAGCCCTGACACGTCCTACGAGCAGTACTTC
v_gene: TRBV7-9; d_gene: .; j_gene: TRBJ2-3; abundance: .; CDR3aa: CASSLELSDTQYF; CDR3nt: TGTGCCAGCAGCTTAGAGCTCTCAGATACGCAGTATTTT
v_gene: TRBV10-2; d_gene: TRBD1; j_gene: TRBJ1-2; abundance: .; CDR3aa: CASRAGGNYGYTF; CDR3nt: TGCGCCAGCAGGGCAGGGGGAAACTATGGCTACACCTTC
v_gene: TRBV6-1; d_gene: .; j_gene: TRBJ1-5; abundance: .; CDR3aa: CASSERGPSNQPQHF; CDR3nt: TGTGCCAGCAGTGAACGCGGGCCGAGTAATCAGCCCCAGCATTTT
v_gene: TRBV29-1; d_gene: .; j_gene: TRBJ2-2; abundance: .; CDR3aa: CSVRSGAPNTGELFF; CDR3nt: TGCAGCGTCCGGTCAGGGGCCCCGAACACCGGGGAGCTGTTTTTT
v_gene: TRBV30; d_gene: .; j_gene: TRBJ2-7; abundance: .; CDR3aa: CAPEPGTEQYF; CDR3nt: TGTGCCCCAGAACCGGGTACCGAGCAGTACTTC
v_gene: TRBV4-1; d_gene: TRBD1; j_gene: TRBJ2-1; abundance: .; CDR3aa: CASSQVGRTGANEQFF; CDR3nt: TGCGCCAGCAGCCAAGTCGGCCGGACAGGGGCCAATGAGCAGTTCTTC
v_gene: TRBV6-5; d_gene: .; j_gene: TRBJ1-2; abundance: .; CDR3aa: CASRGTGLSGYTF; CDR3nt: TGTGCCAGCAGGGGGACCGGGCTCAGCGGCTACACCTTC